This TCR beta chain stems from a study of blood T cell repertoires in COVID-19. Study information: The cDNA or gDNA used as material had been derived from T cells, B-cell-depleted T cells, or PBMCs.

Original handling: Reference gene primer amplification yielded estimated nucleated cell counts. Data came from immunoSEQ multiplex PCR; TCRdb stores just in-frame clones and leaves some out. That table gives V, J and clone size, and the DNA gave D and trimming. The sample contains 150,000 or so clones, about 85% of which appear only once. Per the germline V gene, CDR1 is SGHDT and CDR2 is YYEEEE. CDR3 size: 14 residues. The V gene end was trimmed by 1 base and the J gene end by 3 bases; junction bases not matched to a gene: 2. Sequencing was performed on peripheral blood. The sequence derives from a man between 60 and 75 years old with COVID-19, enrolled during active disease. The chain is built from TRBV5-6 and TRBJ2-7; the match to TRBD1 covers 9 bases. The CDR3 loop reads CASSLRTGDYEQYF. In DNA form, the CDR3 reads TGTGCCAGCAGCTTGAGGACAGGGGACTACGAGCAGTACTTC.